This TCR beta chain was captured in a study of cytomegalovirus exposure and HLA in healthy donors (dated by TCRdb to 2016 to 2017). In terms of the full investigation: According to a later analysis, one platform produced both the roughly 110 validation repertoires and the 550 to 800 repertoires of the first cohort. The aim of the study was to test whether cataloging public T cell receptors could identify signatures of past pathogen exposure. In addition to the first cohort of approximately 650 subjects, a separate validation cohort of approximately 130 different subjects was used. The study combined high-throughput TCR immunosequencing, statistical association of individual TCRs with disease status, and machine learning to predict cytomegalovirus infection status.

Library generation was performed with the immunoSEQ multiplex PCR assay. In the paper's pipeline: A statistical classification framework was built for diagnosing cytomegalovirus status from the catalog of TCR beta chain sequences. Drawn from immuneACCESS, this table holds only the in-frame rearrangements with V and J called that TCRdb kept. Clones are partly lost; checked studies trace under half to an unresolved V gene and leave the rest unexplained. V and J calls and clone size are those listed in that table; D and trimming were worked out from the DNA. This sample is represented by 100,000 or so clones; approximately 86% of them were singletons. In total, the top ten clones hold 4% to 4.5% of the sample. As regards this clone: Its antigen remains undetermined. Base qualities are not provided; no much larger clone lies one nucleotide away.

What the research found in general, with its limitations: Of the cluster scores, about 94% were above 0 in a later analysis, which found that TCRs clustered in the first cohort also tended to co-occur in the roughly 130 validation repertoires. Cytomegalovirus status was reported to be diagnosed by the classifier with high specificity and sensitivity in both the original and validation cohorts. In vitro tests confirmed that a few of the cytomegalovirus-associated TCR beta chains recognize cytomegalovirus antigens. It was suggested by the authors that the approach could potentially be generalized to other disease states and immunological phenotypes. A later analysis lacked HLA typing for the validation cohort, so it scored co-occurrence in that cohort across all 110 or so repertoires. The study gave a list of more than 150 TCR beta chains associated with cytomegalovirus. While some public TCRs were present in many individuals, most TCR sequences turned up only very rarely across donors.

From a lookup of the germline V gene, CDR1 and CDR2 are KGHSH and LQKENI. The junction shows trimming of 3 bases on V and 0 bases on J, plus 9 bases between the germline ends. Its CDR3 holds 14 amino acids, cysteine through phenylalanine. Of all the DNA, just the CDR3 is kept, 42 bases in frame from base 1. The donors were included in the validation cohort of some 120 subjects, a group kept apart from the approximately 700-subject first cohort. Sequences were obtained from PBMCs. This TCR derives from a woman in her late teens or twenties in good health and CMV-seropositive. The rearranged segments are TRBV18 and TRBJ2-7; perhaps TRBD2 is the D gene, with 5 bases matching. The nucleotide sequence is given as TGTGCCAGCTCACCCCGGGGAAGCTCCTACGAGCAGTACTTC. Translated, this is CASSPRGSSYEQYF.